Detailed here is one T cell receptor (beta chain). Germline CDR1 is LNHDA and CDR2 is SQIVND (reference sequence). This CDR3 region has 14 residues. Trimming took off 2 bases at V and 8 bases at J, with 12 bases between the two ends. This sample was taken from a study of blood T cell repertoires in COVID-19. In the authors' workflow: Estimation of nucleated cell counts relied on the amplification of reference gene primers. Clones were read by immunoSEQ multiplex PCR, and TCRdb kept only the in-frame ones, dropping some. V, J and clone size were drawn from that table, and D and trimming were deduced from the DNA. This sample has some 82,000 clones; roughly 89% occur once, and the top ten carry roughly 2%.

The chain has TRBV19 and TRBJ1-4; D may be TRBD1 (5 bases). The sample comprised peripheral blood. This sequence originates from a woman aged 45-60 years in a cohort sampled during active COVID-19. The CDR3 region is CASSIRVGGEKLFF. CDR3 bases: TGTGCCAGTAGTATACGGGTCGGGGGGGAAAAACTGTTTTTT.